Listed below are T cell receptor beta chains from one sample, sequenced in a study of beta chain features in type 1 diabetes. Libraries were prepared by immunoSEQ multiplex PCR; TCRdb keeps only in-frame clonotypes and omits some of them. Among 640,000 or so clones listed, over 11% were seen once. Sample: naive CD4+ T cells from blood. These TCRs come from a man aged 18 to 29 with type 1 diabetes. The CDR3 runs from the conserved cysteine through the conserved F or W.

V: TRBV18
J: TRBJ2-5
CDR3: CASSLRQGAEETQYF

V: TRBV30
J: TRBJ1-2
CDR3: CASPEEVGYGYTF

V: TRBV6-5
J: TRBJ1-5
CDR3: CASKLSVSNQPQHF

V: TRBV5-1
J: TRBJ2-2
CDR3: CASFGGAAVPGELFF

V: TRBV12-2
J: TRBJ1-6
CDR3: CASRLAGGSNSPLHF

V: TRBV7-9
J: TRBJ1-1
CDR3: CANPPDRGNSTEAFF

V: TRBV27
J: TRBJ2-6
CDR3: CASSSLPMTGTGANVLTF

V: TRBV7-2
J: TRBJ1-2
CDR3: CASSLFNYGYTF

V: TRBV7-9
J: TRBJ2-1
CDR3: CASTTAGGRIGEQFF

V: TRBV2
J: TRBJ2-1
CDR3: CASSQTSYNEQFF

V: TRBV11-2
J: TRBJ2-7
CDR3: CASSTLGGSYEQYF

V: TRBV19
J: TRBJ1-4
CDR3: CASRRWTGRDATNEKLFF

V: TRBV6-6
J: TRBJ2-5
CDR3: CASSQDRSRQETQYF

V: TRBV18
J: TRBJ2-1
CDR3: CASSPTEGQYNEQFF

V: TRBV9
J: TRBJ2-7
CDR3: CASSVGLASTSYEQYF

V: TRBV5-1
J: TRBJ2-7
CDR3: CASSLVSPPGEQYF

V: TRBV7-7
J: TRBJ2-2
CDR3: CASSRLNTGELFF

V: TRBV9
J: TRBJ1-2
CDR3: CASSVAPAINYGYTF

V: TRBV4-1
J: TRBJ2-3
CDR3: CASSQDVTTDTQYF

V: TRBV5-1
J: TRBJ1-2
CDR3: CASSLGPGDGYTF

V: TRBV30
J: TRBJ2-7
CDR3: CAWSPSWSGAYEQYF

V: TRBV29-1
J: TRBJ1-1
CDR3: CSAQAGGRTEAFF

V: TRBV27
J: TRBJ2-5
CDR3: CASSPPGVPQETQYF

V: TRBV4-3
J: TRBJ1-1
CDR3: CASSQDPGQGARVTEAFF

V: TRBV5-8
J: TRBJ2-5
CDR3: CASSLGQRGQETQYF

V: TRBV5-1
J: TRBJ2-3
CDR3: CASSQTGTPVDTQYF

V: TRBV30
J: TRBJ2-3
CDR3: CAWSVLVGGTDTQYF

V: TRBV27
J: TRBJ2-7
CDR3: CASSLRDRGPYEQYF

V: TRBV30
J: TRBJ1-5
CDR3: CAWSGGVTNQPQHF

V: TRBV7-6
J: TRBJ1-1
CDR3: CASSKGGSSEAFF

V: TRBV11-2
J: TRBJ2-2
CDR3: CASSPQWLLFF

V: TRBV2
J: TRBJ2-3
CDR3: CASERERGTDTQYF

V: TRBV4-3
J: TRBJ2-7
CDR3: CASSQDRDRGLYEQYF

V: TRBV14
J: TRBJ2-1
CDR3: CASSSGPEQFF

V: TRBV27
J: TRBJ1-2
CDR3: CASSPMRSGGSGYTF

V: TRBV7-2
J: TRBJ2-1
CDR3: CASRRTGGSEQFF

V: TRBV4-1
J: TRBJ1-5
CDR3: CASSQVRTLGVSYSNQPQHF

V: TRBV28
J: TRBJ1-1
CDR3: CASKGGQLHTEAFF

V: TRBV27
J: TRBJ1-2
CDR3: CASSLGFNYGYTF

V: TRBV7-9
J: TRBJ1-5
CDR3: CASSPGTGGSGNQPQHF

V: TRBV29-1
J: TRBJ2-7
CDR3: CSVGRSSYEQYF

V: TRBV7-2
J: TRBJ1-1
CDR3: CASSPNQGQVNTEAFF

V: TRBV14
J: TRBJ2-1
CDR3: CASSLVGTSGMREQFF

V: TRBV10-3
J: TRBJ2-4
CDR3: CAISEEYRNIQYF

V: TRBV6-6
J: TRBJ1-1
CDR3: CASSSRQTEAFF

V: TRBV2
J: TRBJ1-1
CDR3: CASSEQAGLNTEAFF

V: TRBV7-2
J: TRBJ2-1
CDR3: CASSTGTSGNEQFF